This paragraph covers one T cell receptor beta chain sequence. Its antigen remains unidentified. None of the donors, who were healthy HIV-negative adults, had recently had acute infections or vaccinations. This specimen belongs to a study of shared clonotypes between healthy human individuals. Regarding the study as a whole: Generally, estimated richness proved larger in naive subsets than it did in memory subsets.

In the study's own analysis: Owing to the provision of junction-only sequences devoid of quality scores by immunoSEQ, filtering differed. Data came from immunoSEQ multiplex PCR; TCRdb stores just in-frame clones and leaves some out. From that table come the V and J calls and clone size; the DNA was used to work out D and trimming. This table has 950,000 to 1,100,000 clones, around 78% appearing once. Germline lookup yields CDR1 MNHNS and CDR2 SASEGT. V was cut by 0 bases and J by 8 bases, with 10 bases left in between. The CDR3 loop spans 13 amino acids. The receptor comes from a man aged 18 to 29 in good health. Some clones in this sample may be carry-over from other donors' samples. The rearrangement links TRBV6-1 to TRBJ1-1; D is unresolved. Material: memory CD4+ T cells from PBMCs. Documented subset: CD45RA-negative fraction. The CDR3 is CASSEAGPREAFF. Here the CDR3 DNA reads TGTGCCAGCAGTGAAGCTGGACCGAGAGAAGCTTTCTTT.